These T cell receptor beta chains were read from a single sample in a study of T cell responses to AZD1222 COVID-19 vaccine. Some clones are missing from TCRdb's copy, which holds only in-frame ones; the method was immunoSEQ multiplex PCR. This sample has about 130,000 clones; 85% to 90% occur once, and the top ten carry 1.9%. The source material was peripheral blood, sampled on day 0 of AZD1222 vaccination. The receptors stem from an adult in good health. The CDR3 runs from the conserved cysteine through the conserved F or W. D genes are given only for firm matches. Some rows mark clone size as missing; the rest say once, few, many or name a class of expanded clone.

clone size: NA; D gene: NA; J gene: TRBJ1-5; V gene: TRBV13; CDR3 DNA: TGTGCCAGCAGCTTAGGCCGAGGGAGCAATCAGCCCCAGCATTTT; CDR3 protein: CASSLGRGSNQPQHF
clone size: NA; D gene: NA; J gene: TRBJ2-5; V gene: TRBV5-1; CDR3 DNA: TGCGCCAGCAGCTTGGTTGGGTTACGAGAATCGCAAGAGACCCAGTACTTC; CDR3 protein: CASSLVGLRESQETQYF
clone size: once; D gene: NA; J gene: TRBJ1-5; V gene: TRBV5-8; CDR3 DNA: TGTGCCAGCAGCTTGGCCGAAGGGAGGGTTAGCAATCAGCCCCAGCATTTT; CDR3 protein: CASSLAEGRVSNQPQHF
clone size: NA; D gene: NA; J gene: TRBJ1-1; V gene: TRBV5-1; CDR3 DNA: TGCGCCAGCAGGCTAAACACTGAAGCTTTCTTT; CDR3 protein: CASRLNTEAFF
clone size: once; D gene: NA; J gene: TRBJ1-6; V gene: TRBV19; CDR3 DNA: TGTGCCAGTCAAGTCGGCGGGGACTCACCCCTCCACTTT; CDR3 protein: CASQVGGDSPLHF
clone size: NA; D gene: TRBD1; J gene: TRBJ1-2; V gene: TRBV18; CDR3 DNA: TGTGCCAGCTCCCCGCAACTGACAGGGGGTGGTGGCTACACCTTC; CDR3 protein: CASSPQLTGGGGYTF
clone size: NA; D gene: TRBD2; J gene: TRBJ2-1; V gene: TRBV24-1; CDR3 DNA: TGTGCCACCAGTGGAGGTAGCGGGGTTTCCTACAATGAGCAGTTCTTC; CDR3 protein: CATSGGSGVSYNEQFF
clone size: NA; D gene: NA; J gene: TRBJ1-4; V gene: TRBV6-5; CDR3 DNA: TGTGCCAGCAGTTATCAAGGTGCCGTAAATGAAAAACTGTTTTTT; CDR3 protein: CASSYQGAVNEKLFF
clone size: NA; D gene: TRBD1; J gene: TRBJ1-5; V gene: TRBV6-5; CDR3 DNA: TGTGCCACCTCAGACAGGGGTGAGCAGCCCCAGCATTTT; CDR3 protein: CATSDRGEQPQHF
clone size: few; D gene: NA; J gene: TRBJ1-3; V gene: TRBV3-1/TRBV3-2; CDR3 DNA: TGTGCCAGCAGCCAAAGAGGTCCCTCTGGAAACACCATATATTTT; CDR3 protein: CASSQRGPSGNTIYF
clone size: NA; D gene: NA; J gene: TRBJ1-1; V gene: TRBV7-8; CDR3 DNA: TGTGCCAGCAGCTTAGGAGAGAACACTGAAGCTTTCTTT; CDR3 protein: CASSLGENTEAFF